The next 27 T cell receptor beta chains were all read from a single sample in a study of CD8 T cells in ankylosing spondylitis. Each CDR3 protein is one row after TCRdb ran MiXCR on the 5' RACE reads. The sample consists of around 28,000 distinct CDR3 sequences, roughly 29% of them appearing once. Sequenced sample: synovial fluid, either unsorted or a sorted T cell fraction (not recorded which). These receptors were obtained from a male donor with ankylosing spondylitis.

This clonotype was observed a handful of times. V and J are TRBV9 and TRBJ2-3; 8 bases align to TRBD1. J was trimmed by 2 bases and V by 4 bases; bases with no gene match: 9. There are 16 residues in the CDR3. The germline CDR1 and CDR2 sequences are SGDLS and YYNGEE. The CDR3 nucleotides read TGTGCCAGCAGCCAACCCGGGACAGGCCTCACAGATACGCAGTATTTT. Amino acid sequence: CASSQPGTGLTDTQYF.

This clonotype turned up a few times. The CDR3 nucleotides are TGTGCCAGCATCCCTATGAGGGGGGCTAGCGGGACCAGCTCCTACAATGAGCAGTTCTTC. Translated, it gives CASIPMRGASGTSSYNEQFF. This chain joins TRBV11-3 and TRBJ2-1; 9 bases are a match to TRBD2. From germline, CDR1 is SGHNT and CDR2 YENEEA. Losses at the gene ends were 7 bases for V and 0 bases for J; bases not matched to a gene: 19. The CDR3 length is 20 residues.

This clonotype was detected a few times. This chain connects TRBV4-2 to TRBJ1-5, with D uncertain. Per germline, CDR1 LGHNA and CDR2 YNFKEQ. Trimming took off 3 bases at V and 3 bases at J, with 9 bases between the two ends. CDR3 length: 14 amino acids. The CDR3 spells CASSHHRNNQPQHF. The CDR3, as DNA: TGTGCCAGCAGCCACCACAGAAACAATCAGCCCCAGCATTTT.

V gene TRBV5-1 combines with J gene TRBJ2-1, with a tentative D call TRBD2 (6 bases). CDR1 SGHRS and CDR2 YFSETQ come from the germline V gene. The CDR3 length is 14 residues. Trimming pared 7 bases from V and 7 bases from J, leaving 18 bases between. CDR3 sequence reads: CASLSAGNRNEQFF. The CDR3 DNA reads TGCGCCAGCTTGTCTGCGGGGAATAGGAATGAGCAGTTCTTC.

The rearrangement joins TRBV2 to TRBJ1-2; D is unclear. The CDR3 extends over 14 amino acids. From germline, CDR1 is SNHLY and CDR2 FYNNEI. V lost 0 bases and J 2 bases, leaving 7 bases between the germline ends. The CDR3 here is CASSEAEGNYGYTF. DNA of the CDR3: TGTGCCAGCAGTGAAGCTGAAGGGAACTATGGCTACACCTTC.

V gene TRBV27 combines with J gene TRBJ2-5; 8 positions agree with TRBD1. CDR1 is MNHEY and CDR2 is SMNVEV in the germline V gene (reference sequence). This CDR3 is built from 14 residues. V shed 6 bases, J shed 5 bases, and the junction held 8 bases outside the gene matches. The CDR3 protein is CASSNRGLRETQYF. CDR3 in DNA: TGTGCCAGCAGCAACAGGGGGTTGCGGGAGACCCAGTACTTC.

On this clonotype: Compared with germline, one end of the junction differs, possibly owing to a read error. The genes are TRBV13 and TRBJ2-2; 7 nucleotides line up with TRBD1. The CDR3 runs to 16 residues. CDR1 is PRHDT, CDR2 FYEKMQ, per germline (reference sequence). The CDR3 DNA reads TGTGCCAGCAGATTAGCCCGACAGGGCCTCCCCGGGGAGCTGTTTTTT. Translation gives CASRLARQGLPGELFF.

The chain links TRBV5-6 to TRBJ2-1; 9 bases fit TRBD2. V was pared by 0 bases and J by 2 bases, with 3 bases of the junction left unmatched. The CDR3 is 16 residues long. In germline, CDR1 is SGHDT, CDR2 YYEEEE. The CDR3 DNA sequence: TGTGCCAGCAGCTTGGCGGCGGGAGGGCCCTACAATGAGCAGTTCTTC. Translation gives CASSLAAGGPYNEQFF. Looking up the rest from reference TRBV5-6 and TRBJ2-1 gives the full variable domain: DAGVTQSPTHLIKTRGQQVTLRCSPKSGHDTVSWYQQALGQGPQFIFQYYEEEERQRGNFPDRFSGHQFPNYSSELNVNALLLGDSALYLCASSLAAGGPYNEQFFGPGTRLTVL.

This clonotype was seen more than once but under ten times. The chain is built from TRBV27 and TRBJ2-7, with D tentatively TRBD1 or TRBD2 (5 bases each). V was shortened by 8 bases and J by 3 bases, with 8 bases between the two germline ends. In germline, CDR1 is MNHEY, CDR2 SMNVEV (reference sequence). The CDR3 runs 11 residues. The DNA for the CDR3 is TGTGCCAGCGGGACGTTCTACGAGCAGTACTTC. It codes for CASGTFYEQYF.

In DNA form, the CDR3 reads TGTGCCAGTAGTATCTGGGCAGCCGGGGGGACTGAAGCTTTCTTT. This encodes CASSIWAAGGTEAFF. This chain connects TRBV19 to TRBJ1-1; a weak D match, TRBD1 (5 bases). The CDR3 extends over 15 amino acids. Germline assignment: CDR1 LNHDA and CDR2 SQIVND (reference sequence). V was shortened by 3 bases and J by 5 bases, with 16 bases between the two germline ends.

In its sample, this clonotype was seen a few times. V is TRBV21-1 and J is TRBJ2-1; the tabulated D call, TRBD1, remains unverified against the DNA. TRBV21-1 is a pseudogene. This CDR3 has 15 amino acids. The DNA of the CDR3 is TGTGCCAGCAGCAAGCAAGTCAGGGGGACAAATGAGCAGTTCTTC. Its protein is CASSKQVRGTNEQFF.

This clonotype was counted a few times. CDR3 amino acids: CASSLAQDGYTF. The CDR3 DNA follows: TGCGCCAGCAGCTTGGCCCAGGATGGCTACACCTTC. The chain uses TRBV5-1 and TRBJ1-2; D gene uncertain. Germline lookup yields CDR1 SGHRS and CDR2 YFSETQ. V was cut by 0 bases and J by 6 bases, with 6 bases left in between. This CDR3 comprises 12 residues.

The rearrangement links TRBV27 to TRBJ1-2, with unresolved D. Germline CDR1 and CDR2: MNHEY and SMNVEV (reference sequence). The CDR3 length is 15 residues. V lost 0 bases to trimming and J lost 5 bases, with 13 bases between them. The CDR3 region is CASSLSYSGGYGYTF. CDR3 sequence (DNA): TGTGCCAGCAGTTTATCGTATTCGGGAGGGTATGGCTACACCTTC.

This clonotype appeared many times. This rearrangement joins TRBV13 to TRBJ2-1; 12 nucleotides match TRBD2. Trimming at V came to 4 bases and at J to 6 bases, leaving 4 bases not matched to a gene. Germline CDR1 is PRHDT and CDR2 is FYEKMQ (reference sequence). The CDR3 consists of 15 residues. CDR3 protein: CASSYLAGGPNEQFF. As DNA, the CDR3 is TGTGCCAGCAGCTATCTAGCGGGAGGGCCCAATGAGCAGTTCTTC.

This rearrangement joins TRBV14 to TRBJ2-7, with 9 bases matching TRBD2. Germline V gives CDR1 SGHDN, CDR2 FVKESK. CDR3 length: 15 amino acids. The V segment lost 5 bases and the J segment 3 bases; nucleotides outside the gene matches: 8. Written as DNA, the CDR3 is TGTGCCAGCAGCTTCCGACTAGCGGAACTCTACGAGCAGTACTTC. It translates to CASSFRLAELYEQYF.

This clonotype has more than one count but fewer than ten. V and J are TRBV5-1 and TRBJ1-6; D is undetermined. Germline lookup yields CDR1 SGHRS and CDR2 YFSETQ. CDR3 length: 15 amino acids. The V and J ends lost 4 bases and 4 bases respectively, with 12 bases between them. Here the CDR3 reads CASSRGREYNSPLHF. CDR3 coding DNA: TGCGCCAGCAGCCGTGGACGGGAATATAATTCACCCCTCCACTTT. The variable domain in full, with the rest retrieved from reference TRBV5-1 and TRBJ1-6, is KAGVTQTPRYLIKTRGQQVTLSCSPISGHRSVSWYQQTPGQGLQFLFEYFSETQRNKGNFPGRFSGRQFSNSRSEMNVSTLELGDSALYLCASSRGREYNSPLHFGNGTRLTVT.

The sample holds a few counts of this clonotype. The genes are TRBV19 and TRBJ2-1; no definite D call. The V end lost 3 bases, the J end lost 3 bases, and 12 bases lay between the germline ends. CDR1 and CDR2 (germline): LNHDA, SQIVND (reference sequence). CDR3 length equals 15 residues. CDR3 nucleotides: TGTGCCAGTAGTATGGGCGGCTTTATCTACAATGAGCAGTTCTTC. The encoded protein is CASSMGGFIYNEQFF.

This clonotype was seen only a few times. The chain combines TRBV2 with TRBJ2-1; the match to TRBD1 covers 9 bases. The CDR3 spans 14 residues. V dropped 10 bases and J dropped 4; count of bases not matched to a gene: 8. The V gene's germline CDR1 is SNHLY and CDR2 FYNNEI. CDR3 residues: CATGTGLGYNEQFF. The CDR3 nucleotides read TGTGCCACCGGGACAGGGTTGGGATACAATGAGCAGTTCTTC.

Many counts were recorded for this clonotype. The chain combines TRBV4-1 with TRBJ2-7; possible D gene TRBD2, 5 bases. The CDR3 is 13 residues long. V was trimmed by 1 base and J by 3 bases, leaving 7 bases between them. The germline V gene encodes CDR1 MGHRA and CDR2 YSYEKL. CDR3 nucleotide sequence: TGCGCCAGCAGCCAAGGGGCGGGCTACGAGCAGTACGTC. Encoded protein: CASSQGAGYEQYV.

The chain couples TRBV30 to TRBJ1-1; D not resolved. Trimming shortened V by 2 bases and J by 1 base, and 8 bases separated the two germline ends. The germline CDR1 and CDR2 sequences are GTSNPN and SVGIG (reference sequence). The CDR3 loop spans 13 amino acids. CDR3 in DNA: TGTGCCTGGAGTCAAAAGGGGAACACTGAAGCTTTCTTT. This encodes CAWSQKGNTEAFF.

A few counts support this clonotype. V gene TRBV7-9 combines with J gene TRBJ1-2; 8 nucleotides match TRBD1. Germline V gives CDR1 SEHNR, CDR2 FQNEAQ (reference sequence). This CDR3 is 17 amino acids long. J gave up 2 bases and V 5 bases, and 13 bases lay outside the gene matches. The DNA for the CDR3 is TGTGCCAGCAGCCCACAGGAGGGGACAGGACCAAACTATGGCTACACCTTC. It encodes CASSPQEGTGPNYGYTF.

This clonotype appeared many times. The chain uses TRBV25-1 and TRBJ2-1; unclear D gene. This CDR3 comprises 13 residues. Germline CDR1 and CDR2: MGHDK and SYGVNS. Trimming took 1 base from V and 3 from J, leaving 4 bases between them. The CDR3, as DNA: TGTGCCAGCAGTGAATGGGACTACAATGAGCAGTTCTTC. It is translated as CASSEWDYNEQFF.

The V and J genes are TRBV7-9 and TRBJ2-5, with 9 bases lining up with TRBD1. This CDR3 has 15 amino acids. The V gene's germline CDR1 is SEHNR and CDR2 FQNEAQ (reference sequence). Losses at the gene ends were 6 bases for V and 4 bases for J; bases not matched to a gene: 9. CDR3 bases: TGTGCCAGCAGTCCTTCACAGGGGGCTATAGAGACCCAGTACTTC. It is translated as CASSPSQGAIETQYF.

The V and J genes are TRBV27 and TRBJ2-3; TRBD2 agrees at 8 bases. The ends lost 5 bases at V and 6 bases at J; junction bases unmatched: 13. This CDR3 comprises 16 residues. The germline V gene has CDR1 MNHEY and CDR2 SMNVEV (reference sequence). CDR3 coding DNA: TGTGCCAGCAGTCCCTCTAAAGCGGGAGTGTCGGATACGCAGTATTTT. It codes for CASSPSKAGVSDTQYF.

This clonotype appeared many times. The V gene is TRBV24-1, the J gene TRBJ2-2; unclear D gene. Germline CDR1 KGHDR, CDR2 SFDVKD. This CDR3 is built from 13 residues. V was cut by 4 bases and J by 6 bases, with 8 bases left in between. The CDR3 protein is CATSDHRSGELFF. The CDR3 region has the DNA TGTGCCACCAGTGACCACAGATCCGGGGAGCTGTTTTTT.

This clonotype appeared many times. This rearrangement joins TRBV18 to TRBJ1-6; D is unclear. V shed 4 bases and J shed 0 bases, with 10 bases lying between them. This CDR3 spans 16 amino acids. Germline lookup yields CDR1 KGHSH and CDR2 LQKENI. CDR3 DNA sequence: TGTGCCAGCTCACAAAGCCGGAGCTCCTATAATTCACCCCTCCACTTT. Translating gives CASSQSRSSYNSPLHF.

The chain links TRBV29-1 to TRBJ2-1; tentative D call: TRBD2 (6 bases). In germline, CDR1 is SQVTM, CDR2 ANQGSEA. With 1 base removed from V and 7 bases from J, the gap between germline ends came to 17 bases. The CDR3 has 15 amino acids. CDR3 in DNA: TGCAGCGTTGAAGCGGCAGGTTACCGGGGGAATGAGCAGTTCTTC. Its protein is CSVEAAGYRGNEQFF.